These T cell receptor beta chains were read from a single sample in a study of control samples from healthy donors and cancer patients. Produced via immunoSEQ multiplex PCR; TCRdb's table is partial and in-frame only. Among 60,000 to 65,000 clones, roughly 85% were seen once, and the ten largest hold 4.5% to 6.5%. The sequenced sample was blood. The receptors stem from a man aged 35 to 55 in good health. The CDR3 runs from the conserved cysteine through the conserved F or W. The D gene is left open where the match is weak. Part of the rows lack a size; the others show once, few, many or a class for expanded clones.

CDR3nt	CDR3aa	j_gene	d_gene	v_gene	abundance
TGTGCCAGCAGCCCGAACTCCGGGACAAACTACAATGAGCAGTTCTTC	CASSPNSGTNYNEQFF	TRBJ2-1	.	TRBV28	.
TGCAGTGCTCCCGTCGCGGGTGAGCAGTTCTTC	CSAPVAGEQFF	TRBJ2-1	.	TRBV20-1	.
TGTGCCAGTAGTATAAGTTCGGCGCATCCAGATACGCAGTATTTT	CASSISSAHPDTQYF	TRBJ2-3	.	TRBV19	.
TGTGCCAGCAGTTACACAGGTTCTGCATCCTACGAGCAGTACTTC	CASSYTGSASYEQYF	TRBJ2-7	.	TRBV6-5	.
TGTGCCAGCAGCTACGCTAGCGGTCCCTCCTACGAGCAGTACTTC	CASSYASGPSYEQYF	TRBJ2-7	TRBD2	TRBV11-2	.
TGTGCCAGCACCTACGGAGGGGGCCCCCAAGAGACCCAGTACTTC	CASTYGGGPQETQYF	TRBJ2-5	.	TRBV3-1/TRBV3-2	.
TGCGCCAGCAGCCAAGAAGGGGTTCTCGACTCTGGAAACACCATATATTTT	CASSQEGVLDSGNTIYF	TRBJ1-3	.	TRBV4-3	medium-sized
TGTGCCAGCAGCTCACTTAGCGGGCAAGATACGCAGTATTTT	CASSSLSGQDTQYF	TRBJ2-3	TRBD2	TRBV9	.
TGTGCCACCAGTGATCCTACAGGGGCCCGGCAAGAGACCCAGTACTTC	CATSDPTGARQETQYF	TRBJ2-5	TRBD1	TRBV24-1	.
TGTGCCAGCAGCCCCCTGAGAACCGGGGAGCTGTTTTTT	CASSPLRTGELFF	TRBJ2-2	.	TRBV6-6	.
TGTGCCAGCAGCTTAGTATCTTCGGGCTATGGCTACACCTTC	CASSLVSSGYGYTF	TRBJ1-2	.	TRBV7-8	once
TGTGCCAGCAGCTTATGGGATGGGCGGGGGAGAGAGACCCAGTACTTC	CASSLWDGRGRETQYF	TRBJ2-5	TRBD2	TRBV7-2	.
TGTGCCAGCAGCACCCGGGACAGACTCTATGGCTACACCTTC	CASSTRDRLYGYTF	TRBJ1-2	TRBD1	TRBV5-4	.
TGTGCCAGCAGCTTAACTGCCTCCCTCACCGAGCAGTACTTC	CASSLTASLTEQYF	TRBJ2-7	.	TRBV7-2	.
TGTGCCAGCAGTCTTAGCGGGAAGTACCAAGAGACCCAGTACTTC	CASSLSGKYQETQYF	TRBJ2-5	TRBD2	TRBV6-2/TRBV6-3	.
TGTGCCAGCAGCCCCCGCGCCGGCCGGGATTCTGTAGGCTACACCTTC	CASSPRAGRDSVGYTF	TRBJ1-2	.	TRBV7-2	.
TGTGCCAGCAGCTGGACTCAAAACACAGATACGCAGTATTTT	CASSWTQNTDTQYF	TRBJ2-3	.	TRBV7-6	.
TGTGCCAGCAGTGCGCGGGACACCGGGGAGCTGTTTTTT	CASSARDTGELFF	TRBJ2-2	.	TRBV6-4	.
TGTGCCAGCAGAAAGAGGTTGAACTCCCAAGCAACTAATGAAAAACTGTTTTTT	CASRKRLNSQATNEKLFF	TRBJ1-4	.	TRBV7-9	.
TGTGCCAGCAGTTACCCGAGCTCCTATAATTCACCCCTCCACTTT	CASSYPSSYNSPLHF	TRBJ1-6	.	TRBV6-6	medium-sized
TGTGCCATCTCCCTAGCGGGGGTCTCCAATGAGCAGTTCTTC	CAISLAGVSNEQFF	TRBJ2-1	TRBD2	TRBV10-3	.
TGCGCCAGCAGCTCGGGGACATTGGATGGCTACACCTTC	CASSSGTLDGYTF	TRBJ1-2	.	TRBV5-1	.
TGTGCCAGCAGCTTGTGGGCCTTCGAAGGGAATCAGCCCCAGCATTTT	CASSLWAFEGNQPQHF	TRBJ1-5	.	TRBV5-5	.
TGTGCCAGCAGTGTTACACAGGGGCTGACTGAAGCTTTCTTT	CASSVTQGLTEAFF	TRBJ1-1	TRBD1	TRBV2	.
TGCAGCGTTGAAGGCGGGGCGGCCGGGGAGCTGTTTTTT	CSVEGGAAGELFF	TRBJ2-2	.	TRBV29-1	.
TGTGCCAGCAGCTTCGACAGGGGTAGTCAAGCTTTCTTT	CASSFDRGSQAFF	TRBJ1-1	TRBD1	TRBV7-2	.
TGTGCCAGTAGTATAGATGCGGGACGGCACTATGGCTACACCTTC	CASSIDAGRHYGYTF	TRBJ1-2	.	TRBV19	.
TGTGCCAGCAGCGTAGAGCAGGGAGGACGCAATGAGCAGTTCTTC	CASSVEQGGRNEQFF	TRBJ2-1	.	TRBV9	.
TGTGCCAGCAGTTTAGAGGGGTACTCTGAAGCTTTCTTT	CASSLEGYSEAFF	TRBJ1-1	.	TRBV12-3/TRBV12-4	once
TGTGCCAGCAGCGGACGGACTAGATACTACGAGCAGTACTTC	CASSGRTRYYEQYF	TRBJ2-7	TRBD2	TRBV7-2	few
TGTGCCAGCAACAGAGGAGGGGGAGGGAACACTGAAGCTTTCTTT	CASNRGGGGNTEAFF	TRBJ1-1	.	TRBV2	.
TGTGCCAGCAGTTTAACCAGGACAGGGTTAAGCAATCAGCCCCAGCATTTT	CASSLTRTGLSNQPQHF	TRBJ1-5	TRBD1	TRBV28	medium-sized
TGTGCCAGCAGCCCGCGGGGACAAGGCCCTGAAGCTTTCTTT	CASSPRGQGPEAFF	TRBJ1-1	.	TRBV9	.
TGTGCCAGCAGTGACTCTGCGGGAGGGGACTACAATGAGCAGTTCTTC	CASSDSAGGDYNEQFF	TRBJ2-1	TRBD2	TRBV6-4	medium-sized
TGTGCCAGCAGACCCACGACAGGGTACTCCTACGAGCAGTACTTC	CASRPTTGYSYEQYF	TRBJ2-7	TRBD1	TRBV7-2	.